The source of this T cell receptor (beta chain) is a study of T cell repertoires in cytomegalovirus infection. Study-level information: It was recently identified HLA-C-restricted and well-studied HLA-B-restricted CMV epitopes that the study used. From public TCR beta signatures came an indication of both CMV infection and matching HLA type. General study points: Identification of carriers of CMV plus the relevant HLA was performed using cumulative public TCR beta family frequency.

CDR1 is MNHEY and CDR2 is SVGEGT in the germline V gene. The CDR3 sequence is 15 residues long. The V gene lost 2 bases and the J gene lost 1 base, with 8 bases spanning the gap. One entry per CDR3 protein, called by TCRdb with MiXCR from the reads. The sample includes about 270,000 distinct CDR3 sequences, about 20% seen only once; the top ten take roughly a fifth. As to this clonotype: Its antigen is still unknown.

The chain links TRBV6-2 or TRBV6-3 to TRBJ1-4; no firm D call. The receptor's source is a human donor in good health (CMV status not recorded). Some clones in this sample may be carry-over from other donors' samples. This sample comprised cultured PBMCs, obtained from culture after CMV antigen stimulation. CDR3 amino acids: CASSYSPGTNEKLFF. CDR3 sequence (DNA): TGTGCCAGCAGTTACAGTCCCGGAACTAATGAAAAACTGTTTTTT.